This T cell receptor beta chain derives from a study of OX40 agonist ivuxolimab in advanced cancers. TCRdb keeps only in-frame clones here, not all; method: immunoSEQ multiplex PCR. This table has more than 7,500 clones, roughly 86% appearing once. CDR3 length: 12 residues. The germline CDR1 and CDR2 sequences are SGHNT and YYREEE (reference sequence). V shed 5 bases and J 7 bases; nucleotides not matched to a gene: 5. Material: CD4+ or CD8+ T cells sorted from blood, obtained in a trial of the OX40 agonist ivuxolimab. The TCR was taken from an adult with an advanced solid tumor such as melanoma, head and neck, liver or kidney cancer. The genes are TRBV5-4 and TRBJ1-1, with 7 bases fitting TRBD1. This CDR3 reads CASRSDRDEAFF. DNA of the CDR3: TGTGCCAGCAGATCAGACAGGGATGAAGCTTTCTTT.